These 6 T cell receptor beta chains came from one sample sequenced in a study of CD8 T cells in ankylosing spondylitis (TCRdb year 2017). Overall study results and their limits: Blood from ankylosing spondylitis patients appeared to be characterized by a TCR beta motif composed of about eight highly homologous amino acid variants.

The antigens for these receptors are not known. Libraries were prepared through 5' RACE. This sample was sequenced with an Illumina HiSeq 2500. The public reads were reanalyzed by TCRdb: fastp trimming at Q25, MiXCR alignment, in-frame beta chains only. All rows with the same CDR3 protein become a single entry with the most common DNA and genes. The sample records 500,000 to 550,000 distinct CDR3 sequences, more than 9.5% of which are singletons. 6.5% to 7% of the sample is taken by the ten largest. Sequencing was done on a sample of blood, either unsorted or a sorted T cell fraction (not recorded which). Receptors originate from a male donor with ankylosing spondylitis.

This sequence joins TRBV5-1 and TRBJ2-3; 8 bases are a match to TRBD2. With 7 bases clipped from V and 5 bases from J, the junction kept 12 bases outside the gene matches. The CDR3 has 15 amino acids. Germline V gives CDR1 SGHRS, CDR2 YFSETQ. CDR3 DNA: TGCGCCAGCGGGGAGGTCTTGGCGGGAGGAGATACGCAGTATTTT. Protein product: CASGEVLAGGDTQYF.

The rearrangement joins TRBV25-1 to TRBJ1-1; perhaps TRBD1 as D (5 bases). The length of the CDR3 is 12 residues. CDR1 is MGHDK, CDR2 SYGVNS, per germline. V was shortened by 5 bases and J by 10 bases, with 14 bases between the two germline ends. DNA for the CDR3: TGTGCCAGCAGTTTTTTTGGGGGAGGAGCTTTCTTT. Protein: CASSFFGGGAFF.

The table lists this clonotype with a few counts. The rearrangement links TRBV19 to TRBJ2-7, with D unresolved. Germline loops: CDR1 LNHDA, CDR2 SQIVND (reference sequence). V lost 3 bases and J 2 bases, leaving 11 bases between the germline ends. This CDR3 comprises 14 residues. The CDR3 DNA reads TGTGCCAGTAGTATTAGCCGGTTTACCTACGAGCAGTACTTC. This gives the protein CASSISRFTYEQYF.

The rearrangement links TRBV10-3 to TRBJ2-7; 9 bases line up with TRBD1. Germline lookup yields CDR1 ENHRY and CDR2 SYGVKD. There are 11 residues in the CDR3. The V and J ends lost 10 bases and 7 bases, in that order; junction bases with no gene match: 5. This CDR3 reads CATGTGIEQYV. The CDR3 DNA sequence: TGTGCCACCGGGACAGGGATTGAGCAGTACGTC.

The chain employs TRBV10-3 and TRBJ2-2, with a possible D match to TRBD2 (6 bases). The CDR3 runs to 15 residues. Germline V gives CDR1 ENHRY, CDR2 SYGVKD. V lost 1 base and J 2 bases, leaving 8 bases between the germline ends. The CDR3 region is CAISELAANTGELFF. As DNA, the CDR3 is TGTGCCATCAGTGAGTTAGCGGCAAACACCGGGGAGCTGTTTTTT.

DNA for the CDR3: TGCAGTGCTAATCAGTGGGGGGAGAACACTGAAGCTTTCTTT. Translating it yields CSANQWGENTEAFF. The gene calls are TRBV20-1 and TRBJ1-1; the D gene is possibly TRBD1 (5 bases). The CDR3 is 14 residues long. Germline V lookup: CDR1 DFQATT, CDR2 SNEGSKA (reference sequence). V was clipped by 4 bases and J by 1 base, with 13 bases between them.